This TCR beta chain originates from a study of blood T cell repertoires in COVID-19. The assay was immunoSEQ multiplex PCR, and TCRdb's table has in-frame clones only and misses some. The sample has over 200,000 clones; about nine tenths are singletons. The germline gives CDR1 MDHEN, CDR2 SYDVKM. V dropped 4 bases and J dropped 5; count of bases not matched to a gene: 9. This CDR3 comprises 17 residues. Sequenced material: peripheral blood. J is TRBJ2-5 and V is TRBV28; the match to TRBD2 covers 14 bases. The origin of this receptor is a woman aged 55-69 years with acute or convalescent COVID-19. CDR3 DNA sequence: TGTGCCAGCAGTTCCTCCGGGACTAGCGGGAGAGGGGAGACCCAGTACTTC. Translation gives CASSSSGTSGRGETQYF.